This T cell receptor (beta chain) appears in the sequencing data of a study of identical twins. A universal primer site was incorporated via template switching, and the cDNA contained unique molecular identifiers. One entry per CDR3 protein results from TCRdb running MiXCR on the 5' RACE reads. The table records 750,000 to 950,000 distinct CDR3 sequences, more than 9% of them present only once. This clonotype was seen repeatedly, ten times or more. The same data also contributed to another study, on yellow fever vaccine responses in identical twins. This second study notes: Twins' vaccine T cell response reportedly gave the appearance of partial convergence and partial personalization.

The sequence derives from a woman aged 18 to 35 in good health. The source material was PBMCs.

CDR3 in amino acids: CASSLGAWETQYF. The CDR3 nucleotides read TGTGCCAGCAGTCTGGGGGCGTGGGAGACCCAGTACTTC. This chain connects TRBV27 to TRBJ2-5, with D maybe TRBD1 (6 bases). Germline-derived CDR1 and CDR2 are MNHEY and SMNVEV (reference sequence). The CDR3 is 13 amino acids. Between the trimmed V and J ends, which lost 5 bases and 5 bases, there was a span of 12 bases.